The sample holds one count of the clone carrying this TCR beta chain. In germline, CDR1 is SEHNR, CDR2 FQNEAQ (reference sequence). This CDR3 region has 13 residues. V was clipped by 5 bases and J by 7 bases, with 9 bases between them. This sample is drawn from a study of control samples from healthy donors and cancer patients. Using immunoSEQ multiplex PCR, the repertoire was profiled, and TCRdb retains in-frame clones only, with some absent. Of 40,000 to 60,000 clones listed, about nine tenths are singletons. The V and J genes are TRBV7-9 and TRBJ1-6, with D unclear. The clonotype comes from a man in his forties or fifties with head and neck cancer. Sample: PBMCs. The CDR3 DNA is TGTGCCAGCAGCAGCATCAGCAATTCACCCCTCCACTTT. Protein sequence: CASSSISNSPLHF.